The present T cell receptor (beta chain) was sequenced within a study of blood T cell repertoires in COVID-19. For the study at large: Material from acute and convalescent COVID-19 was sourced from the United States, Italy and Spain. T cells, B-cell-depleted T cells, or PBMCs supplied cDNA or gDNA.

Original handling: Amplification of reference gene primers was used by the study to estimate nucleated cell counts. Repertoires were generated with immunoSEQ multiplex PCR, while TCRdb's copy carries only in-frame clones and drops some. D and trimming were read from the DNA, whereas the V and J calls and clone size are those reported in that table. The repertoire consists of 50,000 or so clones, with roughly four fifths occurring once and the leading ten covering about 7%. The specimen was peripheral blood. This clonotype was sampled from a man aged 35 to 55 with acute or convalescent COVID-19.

The CDR3 sequence: CSASLQSEAFF. The DNA for the CDR3 is TGCAGTGCTAGTCTCCAGTCTGAAGCTTTCTTT. J is TRBJ1-1 and V is TRBV20-1; D gene ambiguous. Germline lookup yields CDR1 DFQATT and CDR2 SNEGSKA (reference sequence). The CDR3 totals 11 residues. Trimming took off 3 bases at V and 6 bases at J, with 8 bases between the two ends.